A selection of T cell receptor beta chains follows, all from one sample in a study of PD-1 blockade in classical Hodgkin lymphoma. The method was immunoSEQ multiplex PCR; TCRdb's version includes in-frame clones alone and lacks a portion of them. The repertoire holds 80,000 to 100,000 clones, more than 85% seen once, with under 2% in the top ten. Sequencing was performed on peripheral blood mononuclear cells (PBMCs), taken before the fourth cycle of nivolumab. The receptors shown here come from a human donor with classical Hodgkin lymphoma. The CDR3 runs from the conserved cysteine through the conserved F or W. Each record gives: CDR3 DNA, CDR3 protein, J gene, D gene, CDR3 length, V gene, clone size. The D gene is left open where the match is weak. A clone size is listed for some rows: how often the clone was seen (once, few, many), or a class if it is expanded.

cdr3_nt: TGTGCCAGCAGCTTGGAGGGCCCGGACTATTTAGGGGGCTACACCTTC; cdr3_aa: CASSLEGPDYLGGYTF; j_call: TRBJ1-2; d_call: -; cdr3_length: 16; v_call: TRBV5-4; clone_size: once
cdr3_nt: TGTGCCAGTAGTATGCTAGCGGGAAACGAGCAGTACTTC; cdr3_aa: CASSMLAGNEQYF; j_call: TRBJ2-7; d_call: TRBD2; cdr3_length: 13; v_call: TRBV19; clone_size: -
cdr3_nt: TGTGCCAGCAGCCGGTCGAGGGAAAGCTACACCTTC; cdr3_aa: CASSRSRESYTF; j_call: TRBJ1-2; d_call: -; cdr3_length: 12; v_call: TRBV7-2; clone_size: -
cdr3_nt: TGTGCCAGCAGCCACCAAGAGACCCAGTACTTC; cdr3_aa: CASSHQETQYF; j_call: TRBJ2-5; d_call: -; cdr3_length: 11; v_call: TRBV4-2; clone_size: -
cdr3_nt: TGTGCCAGCAGCCCTCCCGGACAGGGGCCTTATTCACCCCTCCACTTT; cdr3_aa: CASSPPGQGPYSPLHF; j_call: TRBJ1-6; d_call: TRBD1; cdr3_length: 16; v_call: TRBV27; clone_size: -
cdr3_nt: TGTGCCAGCAGTTTACAGAATAATGAAAAACTGTTTTTT; cdr3_aa: CASSLQNNEKLFF; j_call: TRBJ1-4; d_call: -; cdr3_length: 13; v_call: TRBV25-1; clone_size: -
cdr3_nt: TGTGCCAGCAGTGAGTCGCAGGTAGCGGGATCCTACAATGAGCAGTTCTTC; cdr3_aa: CASSESQVAGSYNEQFF; j_call: TRBJ2-1; d_call: TRBD2; cdr3_length: 17; v_call: TRBV6-4; clone_size: -
cdr3_nt: TGTGCCAGTAGTTCACAAACAGGGGTTAACGAGCAGTACTTC; cdr3_aa: CASSSQTGVNEQYF; j_call: TRBJ2-7; d_call: TRBD1; cdr3_length: 14; v_call: TRBV19; clone_size: -
cdr3_nt: TGTGCCAGCAGCCTGACAGAGTATCCTAATGAAAAACTGTTTTTT; cdr3_aa: CASSLTEYPNEKLFF; j_call: TRBJ1-4; d_call: -; cdr3_length: 15; v_call: TRBV11-1; clone_size: -
cdr3_nt: TGTGCCTGGAGTGTCCCAACCGGGACACCGACTTTATCCTACGAGCAGTACTTC; cdr3_aa: CAWSVPTGTPTLSYEQYF; j_call: TRBJ2-7; d_call: -; cdr3_length: 18; v_call: TRBV30; clone_size: once
cdr3_nt: TGTGCCAGCAGTCTGCCTTTGGGAGGAGCCTACGAGCAGTACTTC; cdr3_aa: CASSLPLGGAYEQYF; j_call: TRBJ2-7; d_call: -; cdr3_length: 15; v_call: TRBV28; clone_size: -